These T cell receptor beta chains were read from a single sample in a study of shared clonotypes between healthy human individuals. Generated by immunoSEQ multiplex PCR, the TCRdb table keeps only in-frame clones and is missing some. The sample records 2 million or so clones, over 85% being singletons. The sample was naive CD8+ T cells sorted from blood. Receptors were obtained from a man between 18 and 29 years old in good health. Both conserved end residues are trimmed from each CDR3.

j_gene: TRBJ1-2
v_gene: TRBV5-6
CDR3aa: ASSLVGTGPYGYT

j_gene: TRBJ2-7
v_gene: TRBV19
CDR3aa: ASSIGSQILGYEQY

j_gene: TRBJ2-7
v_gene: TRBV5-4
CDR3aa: ASSFPDSPYEQY

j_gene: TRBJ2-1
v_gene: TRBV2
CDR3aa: ASRLAGGGYNEQF

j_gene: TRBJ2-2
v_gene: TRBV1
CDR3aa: TSSPSGGRFTGELF

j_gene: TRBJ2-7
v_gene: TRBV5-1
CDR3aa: ASSGTGSYEQY

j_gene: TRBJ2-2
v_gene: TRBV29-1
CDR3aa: SVEGGRNTGELF

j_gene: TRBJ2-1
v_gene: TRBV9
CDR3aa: ASSVGTASYNEQF

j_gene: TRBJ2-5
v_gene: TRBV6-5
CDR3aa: ASSGTTSQETQY

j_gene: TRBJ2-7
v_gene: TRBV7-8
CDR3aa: ASSLDPWPEGEYEQY

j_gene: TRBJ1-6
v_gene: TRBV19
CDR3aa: ASSITTDYNSPLH

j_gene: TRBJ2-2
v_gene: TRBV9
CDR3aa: ASSAGVLSNTGELF

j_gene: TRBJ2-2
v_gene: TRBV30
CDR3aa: AWSDTGELF

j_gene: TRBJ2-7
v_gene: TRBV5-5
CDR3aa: ASSLSPQLGAYEQY

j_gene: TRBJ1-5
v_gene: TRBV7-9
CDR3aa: ASSLSVAGNQPQH

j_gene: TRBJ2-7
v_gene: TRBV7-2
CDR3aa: ASRPSAGGPYEQY

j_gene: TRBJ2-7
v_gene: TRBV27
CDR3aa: ASSFLQGAGEQY

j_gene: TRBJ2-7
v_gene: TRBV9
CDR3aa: ASSTRGSGLEQY

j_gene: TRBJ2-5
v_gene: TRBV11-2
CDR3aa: ASSFLPGLPAETQY

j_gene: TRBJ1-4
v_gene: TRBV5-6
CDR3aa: ASSLSPNGNEKLF

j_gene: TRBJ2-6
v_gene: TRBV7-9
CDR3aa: ASSPTGASGANVLT

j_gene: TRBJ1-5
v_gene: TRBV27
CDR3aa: ASSYRQGDQPQH

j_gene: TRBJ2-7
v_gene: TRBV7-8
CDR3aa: ASSLTKAGLADEQY

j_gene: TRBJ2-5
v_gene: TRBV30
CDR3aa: AWSRETFPETQY

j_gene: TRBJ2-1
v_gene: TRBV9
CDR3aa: ASSVVTDNEQF

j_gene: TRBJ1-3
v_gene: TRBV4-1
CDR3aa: ASSQDRSSGNTIY

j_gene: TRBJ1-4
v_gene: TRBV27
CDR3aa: ASSLRTATNEKLF

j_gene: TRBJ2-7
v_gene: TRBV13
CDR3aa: ASSLVAGATEQY

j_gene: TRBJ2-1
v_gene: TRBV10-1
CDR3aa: ASSEGYNEQF

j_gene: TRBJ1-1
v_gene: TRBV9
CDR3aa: ASSGGGVVDTEAF

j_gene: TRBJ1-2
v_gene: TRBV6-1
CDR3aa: ASSSGGYT

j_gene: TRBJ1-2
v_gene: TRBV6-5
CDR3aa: ASSYVQGGNYGYT

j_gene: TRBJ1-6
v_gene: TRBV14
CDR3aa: ASSQVTGYSPLH

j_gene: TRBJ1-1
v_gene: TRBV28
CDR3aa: ASSLPDILNTEAF

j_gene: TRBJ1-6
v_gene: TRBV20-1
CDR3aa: SAEVSSPLH

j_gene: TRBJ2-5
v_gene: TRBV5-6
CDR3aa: ASSLGGGNGETQY

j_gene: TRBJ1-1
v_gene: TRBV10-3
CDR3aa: AISDPRDSRNTEAF

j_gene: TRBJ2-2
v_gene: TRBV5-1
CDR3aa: ASSQGRENTGELF

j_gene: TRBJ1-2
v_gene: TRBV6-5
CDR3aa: ASSFVRTGPDYGYT

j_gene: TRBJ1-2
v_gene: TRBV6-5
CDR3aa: ASSSRTGPYGCT

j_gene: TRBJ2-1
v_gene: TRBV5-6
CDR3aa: ASSLPREGYNEQF

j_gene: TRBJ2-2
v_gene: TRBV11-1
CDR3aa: ASSLVRNTGELF